The following is a TCR beta chain sequence with its context. Its specificity is not known. 60 Vbeta and 13 Jbeta primers were used in PCR. The data were produced by immunoSEQ multiplex PCR, yet TCRdb's version contains in-frame clones alone and is incomplete. Among about 43,000 clones listed, 50% to 75% were seen once. This CDR3 comprises 16 residues. Germline loops: CDR1 LNHDA, CDR2 SQIVND (reference sequence). V lost 6 bases, J lost 6 bases, and 14 bases stayed unmatched. This specimen comes from a study of cytomegalovirus exposure and HLA in healthy donors. Likely unrecorded immune exposures existed in these nominally healthy donors. Overall study findings and caveats: About 87% or about 30% of the time was how often most TCR beta V segments were productive, according to an earlier analysis. TCR beta sequences reportedly predicted most subjects' HLA-A and HLA-B alleles accurately.

The TCR comes from a human donor in good health. The rearrangement uses TRBV19 and TRBJ1-1; 9 bases line up with TRBD1. The material sequenced was PBMCs. The DNA of the CDR3 is TGTGCCAGTAGCTGGGGACAGGGTCTGAGATATGCTGAAGCTTTCTTT. Translated: CASSWGQGLRYAEAFF.